This TCR beta chain was sequenced for a study of blood T cell repertoires in COVID-19. Overall study: Sites in the United States, Italy and Spain provided acute and convalescent COVID-19 samples. In each case, the material was cDNA or gDNA derived from T cells, B-cell-depleted T cells, or PBMCs.

V lost 6 bases, J lost 9 bases, and 9 bases stayed unmatched. CDR3 length equals 15 residues. Germline assignment: CDR1 MNHEY and CDR2 SMNVEV (reference sequence). Original data processing: Amplification with reference gene primers provided the estimates of nucleated cell counts. Profiling relied on immunoSEQ multiplex PCR, and the TCRdb table lists in-frame clones only, not all of them. The V and J calls and clone size were taken over from that table, and D and trimming were inferred from the DNA. The top ten clones hold just over 20% of a sample with some 83,000 clones, around 82% of them seen once.

The sequence was collected from a human donor in a cohort sampled during active COVID-19. The chain carries TRBV27 and TRBJ2-3; 13 bases are shared with TRBD2. The material sequenced was peripheral blood. The CDR3 nucleotides are TGTGCCAGCAGCTACGGACTAGCGGGGGTAGAGACGCAGTATTTT. It encodes CASSYGLAGVETQYF.